A single sample gave rise to the 14 T cell receptor beta chains below, sequenced in a study of T cell repertoires in cytomegalovirus infection. From the reads, TCRdb called clonotypes with MiXCR, one entry per CDR3 protein. Of fewer than 350,000 distinct CDR3 sequences in the sample, 15% to 20% were seen once. Input material: PBMCs. The source of these receptors is a human donor in good health (CMV status not recorded). Some clones in this sample may be carry-over from other donors' samples.

This chain uses TRBV19 with TRBJ2-7; TRBD1 aligns across 10 bases. Germline V CDR1 and CDR2: LNHDA, SQIVND (reference sequence). The CDR3 contains 17 residues. With 3 bases clipped from V and 1 base from J, the junction kept 9 bases outside the gene matches. CDR3 nucleotides: TGTGCCAGTAGTATTGATCTGGTGGGACAGGGGTCCTACGAGCAGTACTTC. This sequence encodes CASSIDLVGQGSYEQYF.

The chain carries TRBV19 and TRBJ1-5; D is unresolved. Germline CDR1 reads LNHDA; CDR2 reads SQIVND (reference sequence). The length of the CDR3 is 14 residues. Trimming pared 6 bases from V and 5 bases from J, leaving 14 bases between. This CDR3 is CASSPVLWDQPQHF. CDR3 DNA sequence: TGTGCCAGTAGCCCGGTCCTGTGGGATCAGCCCCAGCATTTT.

This clonotype showed up many times. The chain couples TRBV25-1 to TRBJ2-5; TRBD2 agrees at 11 bases. Germline assignment: CDR1 MGHDK and CDR2 SYGVNS. This CDR3 comprises 19 residues. Germline trimming cut 3 bases from V and 4 bases from J; bases unmatched to any gene: 16. The CDR3 bases are TGTGCCAGCAGTGAGAAGATAGCGGGGGGGCTGTGGCACCCAGAGACCCAGTACTTC. Encoded protein: CASSEKIAGGLWHPETQYF.

The table lists this clonotype with many counts. The chain couples TRBV7-2 to TRBJ2-1; D might be TRBD1 (6 bases). The CDR3 length is 15 residues. Trimming took 5 bases from V and 1 from J, leaving 12 bases between them. The germline gives CDR1 SGHTA, CDR2 FQGNSA. The CDR3 DNA reads TGTGCCAGCAGCCATTACAGGGAGTCCTACAATGAGCAGTTCTTC. This encodes CASSHYRESYNEQFF.

V and J are TRBV28 and TRBJ2-7; TRBD1 matches 9 bases. V dropped 7 bases and J dropped 7; count of bases not matched to a gene: 14. The CDR3 runs to 15 residues. CDR1 and CDR2 (germline): MDHEN, SYDVKM. For the CDR3, the DNA is TGTGCCAGCAACGTCTTCGGACAGGGGAAGTGGGAGCAGTACTTC. The encoded protein is CASNVFGQGKWEQYF. The complete variable domain, with remaining parts taken from reference TRBV28 and TRBJ2-7, reads DVKVTQSSRYLVKRTGEKVFLECVQDMDHENMFWYRQDPGLGLRLIYFSYDVKMKEKGDIPEGYSVSREKKERFSLILESASTNQTSMYLCASNVFGQGKWEQYFGPGTRLTVT.

This clonotype was seen just once. This sequence joins TRBV15 and TRBJ2-1, with D possibly being TRBD2 (5 bases). V was trimmed by 0 bases and J by 16 bases, leaving 19 bases between them. The germline gives CDR1 LNHNV, CDR2 YYDKDF (reference sequence). CDR3 length: 14 residues. CDR3 sequence (DNA): TGTGCCACCAGCAGAGAAGAGGGAGCGGTGGAGCGTTTCTTC. Translating it yields CATSREEGAVERFF.

This clonotype was observed many times. This rearrangement joins TRBV7-9 to TRBJ2-5, with D uncertain. Germline CDR1 reads SEHNR; CDR2 reads FQNEAQ (reference sequence). CDR3 length equals 12 residues. V was trimmed by 1 base and J by 7 bases, leaving 7 bases between them. In DNA, the CDR3 is TGTGCCAGCAGCTTAGGGTACCGGACCCAGTACTTC. As protein: CASSLGYRTQYF.

This chain links TRBV5-1 with TRBJ1-2; 7 bases are a match to TRBD1. The CDR3 is 14 residues long. Trimming took 4 bases from V and 12 from J; bases not matched to a gene: 15. Germline V CDR1 and CDR2: SGHRS, YFSETQ. DNA for the CDR3: TGCGCCAGCAGCCCGGGACAGCAGCTTGGGATCCACACCTTC. Translating it yields CASSPGQQLGIHTF.

J is TRBJ1-5 and V is TRBV15, with D tentatively TRBD1 (6 bases). There are 15 residues in the CDR3. Trimming removed 8 bases at V and 0 bases at J, with 14 bases between. Germline V gene sequence: CDR1 LNHNV, CDR2 YYDKDF (reference sequence). CDR3 sequence: CATSETGNSNQPQHF. Written as DNA, the CDR3 is TGTGCCACCTCCGAGACAGGAAATAGCAATCAGCCCCAGCATTTT. The whole variable domain, remainder taken from reference TRBV15 and TRBJ1-5, is DAMVIQNPRYQVTQFGKPVTLSCSQTLNHNVMYWYQQKSSQAPKLLFHYYDKDFNNEADTPDNFQSRRPNTSFCFLDIRSPGLGDTAMYLCATSETGNSNQPQHFGDGTRLSIL.

This clonotype was seen repeatedly, ten times or more. CDR3 region: CASSRQTGGNYGYTF. CDR3 bases: TGCGCCAGCAGCCGGCAGACAGGGGGCAACTATGGCTACACCTTC. V usage is TRBV4-3 and J usage is TRBJ1-2; 10 bases fit TRBD1. CDR1 is LGHNA and CDR2 is YSLEER in the germline V gene. The length of the CDR3 is 15 residues. With V trimmed by 4 bases and J by 2 bases, 4 bases remained unmatched.

This clonotype was detected only a few times. The chain combines TRBV29-1 with TRBJ2-3; no clear D. V was shortened by 0 bases and J by 6 bases, with 13 bases between the two germline ends. The CDR3 extends over 14 amino acids. The germline V gene encodes CDR1 SQVTM and CDR2 ANQGSEA. The CDR3 bases are TGCAGCGTTGAAGACATTGGTGTGGTGGATACGCAGTATTTT. Translated: CSVEDIGVVDTQYF.

This clonotype was seen ten or more times. The chain links TRBV25-1 to TRBJ2-5; a possible D gene is TRBD2 (5 bases). In germline, CDR1 is MGHDK, CDR2 SYGVNS. The V end lost 5 bases, the J end lost 4 bases, and 8 bases lay between the germline ends. There are 12 residues in the CDR3. The CDR3 coding sequence is TGTGCCAGCAGTAGAGGGATAGAGACCCAGTACTTC. It is translated as CASSRGIETQYF.

The V and J genes are TRBV20-1 and TRBJ1-6; perhaps TRBD1 as D (5 bases). V was clipped by 0 bases and J by 0 bases, with 18 bases between them. This CDR3 has 19 amino acids. Per the germline V gene, CDR1 is DFQATT and CDR2 is SNEGSKA (reference sequence). The CDR3 bases are TGCAGTGCTAGAGATCAGTACAGGAGAACAAGCTCCTATAATTCACCCCTCCACTTT. Translated, it gives CSARDQYRRTSSYNSPLHF.

This clonotype came up a few times. The rearrangement joins TRBV2 to TRBJ1-2, with a weak D call TRBD1 (5 bases). Trimming cost V 6 bases and J 5 bases, with 16 bases left between them. The CDR3 consists of 14 residues. Germline lookup yields CDR1 SNHLY and CDR2 FYNNEI. CDR3 in amino acids: CASSETGLGYGYTF. The CDR3 bases are TGTGCCAGCAGCGAAACAGGACTCGGGTATGGCTACACCTTC. The full variable domain, completed using reference TRBV2 and TRBJ1-2, is EPEVTQTPSHQVTQMGQEVILRCVPISNHLYFYWYRQILGQKVEFLVSFYNNEISEKSEIFDDQFSVERPDGSNFTLKIRSTKLEDSAMYFCASSETGLGYGYTFGSGTRLTVV.